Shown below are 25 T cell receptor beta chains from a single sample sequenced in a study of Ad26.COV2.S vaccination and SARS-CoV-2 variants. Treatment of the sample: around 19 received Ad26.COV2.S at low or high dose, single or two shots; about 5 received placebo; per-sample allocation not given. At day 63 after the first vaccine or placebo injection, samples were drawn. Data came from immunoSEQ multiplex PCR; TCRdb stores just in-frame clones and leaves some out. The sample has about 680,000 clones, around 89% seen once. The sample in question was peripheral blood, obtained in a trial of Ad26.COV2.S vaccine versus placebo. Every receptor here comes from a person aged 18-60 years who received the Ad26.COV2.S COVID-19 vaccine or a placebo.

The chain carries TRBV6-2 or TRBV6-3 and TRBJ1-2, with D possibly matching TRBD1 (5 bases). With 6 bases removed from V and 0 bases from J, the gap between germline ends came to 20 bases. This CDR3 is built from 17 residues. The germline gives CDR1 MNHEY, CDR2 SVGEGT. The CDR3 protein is CASSRVEGIWANYGYTF. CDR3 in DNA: TGTGCCAGCAGCAGGGTCGAGGGGATCTGGGCTAACTATGGCTACACCTTC.

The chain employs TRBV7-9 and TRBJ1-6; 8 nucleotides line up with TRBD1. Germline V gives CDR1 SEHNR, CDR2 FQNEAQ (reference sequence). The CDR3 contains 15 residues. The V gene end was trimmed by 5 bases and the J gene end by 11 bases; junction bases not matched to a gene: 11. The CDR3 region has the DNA TGTGCCAGCAGCCCGAGGGGGCCGGGACAGGCACCCCTCCACTTT. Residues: CASSPRGPGQAPLHF. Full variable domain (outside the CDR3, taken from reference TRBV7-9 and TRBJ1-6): DTGVSQNPRHKITKRGQNVTFRCDPISEHNRLYWYRQTLGQGPEFLTYFQNEAQLEKSRLLSDRFSAERPKGSFSTLEIQRTEQGDSAMYLCASSPRGPGQAPLHFGNGTRLTVT.

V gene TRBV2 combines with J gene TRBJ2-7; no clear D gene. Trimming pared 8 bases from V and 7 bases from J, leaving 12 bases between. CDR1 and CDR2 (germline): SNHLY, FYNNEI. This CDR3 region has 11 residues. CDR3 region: CASGISREQYF. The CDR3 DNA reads TGTGCCAGCGGAATCTCCCGGGAGCAGTACTTC.

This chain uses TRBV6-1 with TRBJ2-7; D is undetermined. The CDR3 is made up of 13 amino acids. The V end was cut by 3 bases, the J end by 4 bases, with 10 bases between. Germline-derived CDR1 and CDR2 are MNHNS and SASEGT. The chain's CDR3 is CASSDGLVYEQYF. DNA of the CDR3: TGTGCCAGCAGTGATGGGCTAGTTTACGAGCAGTACTTC.

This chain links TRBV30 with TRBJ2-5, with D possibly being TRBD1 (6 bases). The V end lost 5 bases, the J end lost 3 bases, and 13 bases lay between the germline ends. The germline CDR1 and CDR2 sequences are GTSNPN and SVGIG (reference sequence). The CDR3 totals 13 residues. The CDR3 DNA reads TGTGCCTGGGACCTTGGGGGCAAAGAGACCCAGTACTTC. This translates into CAWDLGGKETQYF.

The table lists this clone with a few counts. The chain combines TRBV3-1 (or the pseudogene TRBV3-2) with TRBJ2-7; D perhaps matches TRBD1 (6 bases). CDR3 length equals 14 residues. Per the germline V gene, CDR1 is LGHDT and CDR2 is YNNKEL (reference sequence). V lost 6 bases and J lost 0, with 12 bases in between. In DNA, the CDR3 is TGTGCCAGCAGACTCCAGGGGAGCTCCTACGAGCAGTACTTC. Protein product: CASRLQGSSYEQYF.

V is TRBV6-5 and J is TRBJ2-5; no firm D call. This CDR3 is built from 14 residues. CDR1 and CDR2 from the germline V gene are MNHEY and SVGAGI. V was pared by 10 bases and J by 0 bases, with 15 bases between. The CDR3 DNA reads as TGTGCCACCCCCCCCCAGCTGTACCAAGAGACCCAGTACTTC. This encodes CATPPQLYQETQYF.

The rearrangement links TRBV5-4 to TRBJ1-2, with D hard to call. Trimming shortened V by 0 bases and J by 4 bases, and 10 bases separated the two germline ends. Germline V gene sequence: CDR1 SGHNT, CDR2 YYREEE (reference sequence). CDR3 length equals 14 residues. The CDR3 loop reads CASSLALASYGYTF. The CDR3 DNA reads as TGTGCCAGCAGCTTGGCTCTGGCGAGCTATGGCTACACCTTC.

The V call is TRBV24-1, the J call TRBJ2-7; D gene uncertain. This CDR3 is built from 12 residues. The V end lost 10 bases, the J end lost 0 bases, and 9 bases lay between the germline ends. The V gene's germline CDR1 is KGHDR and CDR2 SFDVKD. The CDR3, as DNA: TGTGCCACTGCGGACGACTCCTACGAGCAGTACTTC. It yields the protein CATADDSYEQYF.

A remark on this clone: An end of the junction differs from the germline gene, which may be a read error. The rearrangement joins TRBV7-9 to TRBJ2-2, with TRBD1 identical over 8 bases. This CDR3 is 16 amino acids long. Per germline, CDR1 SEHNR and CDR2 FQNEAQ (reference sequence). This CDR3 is CASNLARGQNTGELFF. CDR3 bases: TGTGCCAGCAACTTAGCCAGGGGGCAGAACACCGGGGAGCTGTTTTTT.

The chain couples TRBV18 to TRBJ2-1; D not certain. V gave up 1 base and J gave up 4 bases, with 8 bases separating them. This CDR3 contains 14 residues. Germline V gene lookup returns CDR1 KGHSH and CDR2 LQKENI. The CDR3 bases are TGTGCCAGCTCACCACAGGACGGATACAATGAGCAGTTCTTC. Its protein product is CASSPQDGYNEQFF.

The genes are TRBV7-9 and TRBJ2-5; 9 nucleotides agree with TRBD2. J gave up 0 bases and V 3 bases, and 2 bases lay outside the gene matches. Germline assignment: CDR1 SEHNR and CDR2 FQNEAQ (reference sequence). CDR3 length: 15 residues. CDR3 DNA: TGTGCCAGCAGCTTGCTAGCGGGGTACCAAGAGACCCAGTACTTC. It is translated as CASSLLAGYQETQYF.

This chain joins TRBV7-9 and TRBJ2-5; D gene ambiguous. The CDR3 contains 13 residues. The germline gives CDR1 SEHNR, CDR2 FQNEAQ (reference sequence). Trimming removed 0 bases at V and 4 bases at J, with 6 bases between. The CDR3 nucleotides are TGTGCCAGCAGCTTAGCTGGACCAGAGACCCAGTACTTC. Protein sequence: CASSLAGPETQYF.

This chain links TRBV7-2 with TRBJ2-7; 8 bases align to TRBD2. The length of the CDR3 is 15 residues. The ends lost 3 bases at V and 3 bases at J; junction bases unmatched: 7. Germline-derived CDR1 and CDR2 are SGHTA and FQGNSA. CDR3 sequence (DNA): TGTGCCAGCAGCTTGGGGACTAGAGGTGTCTACGAGCAGTACTTC. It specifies CASSLGTRGVYEQYF.

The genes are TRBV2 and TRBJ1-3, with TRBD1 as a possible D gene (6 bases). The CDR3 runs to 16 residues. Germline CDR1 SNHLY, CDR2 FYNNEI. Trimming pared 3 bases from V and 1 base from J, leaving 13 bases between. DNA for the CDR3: TGTGCCAGCAGTGAGGGCAGGGGCATATCTGGAAACACCATATATTTT. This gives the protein CASSEGRGISGNTIYF.

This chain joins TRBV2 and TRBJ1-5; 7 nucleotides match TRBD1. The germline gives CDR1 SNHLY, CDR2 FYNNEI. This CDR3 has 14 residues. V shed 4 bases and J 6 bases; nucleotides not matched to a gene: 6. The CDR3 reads CASSAETGPQPQHF. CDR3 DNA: TGTGCCAGCAGTGCGGAGACAGGGCCTCAGCCCCAGCATTTT.

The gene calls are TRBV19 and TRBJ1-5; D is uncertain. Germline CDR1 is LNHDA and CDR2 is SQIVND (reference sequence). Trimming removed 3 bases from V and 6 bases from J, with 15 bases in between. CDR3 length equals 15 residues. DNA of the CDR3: TGTGCCAGTAGTATTTCGGGTAAGGGAGGTCAGCCCCAGCATTTT. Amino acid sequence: CASSISGKGGQPQHF.

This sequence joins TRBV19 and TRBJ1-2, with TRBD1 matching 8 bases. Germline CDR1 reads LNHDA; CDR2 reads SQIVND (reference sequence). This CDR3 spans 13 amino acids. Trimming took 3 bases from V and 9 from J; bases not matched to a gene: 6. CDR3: CASSMAGTGRYTF. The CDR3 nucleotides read TGTGCCAGTAGTATGGCCGGGACAGGACGCTACACCTTC.

In DNA form, the CDR3 reads TGTGCCAGCACGGGTAGCCCGAACACCGGGGAGCTGTTTTTT. Translated, it gives CASTGSPNTGELFF. The chain joins TRBV27 to TRBJ2-2; D is uncertain. Trimming left V 7 bases short and J 0 bases short, with 9 bases between. CDR1 and CDR2 from the germline V gene are MNHEY and SMNVEV (reference sequence). CDR3 length equals 14 residues.

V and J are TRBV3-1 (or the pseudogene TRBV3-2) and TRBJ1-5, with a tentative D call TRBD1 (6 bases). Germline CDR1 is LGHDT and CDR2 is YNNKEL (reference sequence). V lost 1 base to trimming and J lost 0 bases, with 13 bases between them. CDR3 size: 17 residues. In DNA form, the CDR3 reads TGTGCCAGCAGCCAAGCCGGGACAAGAGATAGCAATCAGCCCCAGCATTTT. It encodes CASSQAGTRDSNQPQHF.

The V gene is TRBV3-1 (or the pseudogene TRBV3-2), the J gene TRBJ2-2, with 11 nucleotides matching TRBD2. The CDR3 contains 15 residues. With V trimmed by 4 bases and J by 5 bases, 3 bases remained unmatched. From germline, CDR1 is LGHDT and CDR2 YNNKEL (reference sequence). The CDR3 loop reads CASSLSGRGTGELFF. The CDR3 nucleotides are TGTGCCAGCAGCCTTAGCGGGAGGGGGACCGGGGAGCTGTTTTTT.

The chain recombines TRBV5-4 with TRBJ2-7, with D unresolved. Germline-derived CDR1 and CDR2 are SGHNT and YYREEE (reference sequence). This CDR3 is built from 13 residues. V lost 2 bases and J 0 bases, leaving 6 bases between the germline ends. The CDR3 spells CASSFSLSYEQYF. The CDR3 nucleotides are TGTGCCAGCAGCTTTAGTCTCTCCTACGAGCAGTACTTC.

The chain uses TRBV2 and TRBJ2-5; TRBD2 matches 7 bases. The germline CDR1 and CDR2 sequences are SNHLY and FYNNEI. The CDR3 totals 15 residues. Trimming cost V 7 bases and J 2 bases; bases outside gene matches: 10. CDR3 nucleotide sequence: TGTGCCAGCACCTTAACGGGGGGAGCACAAGAGACCCAGTACTTC. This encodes CASTLTGGAQETQYF.

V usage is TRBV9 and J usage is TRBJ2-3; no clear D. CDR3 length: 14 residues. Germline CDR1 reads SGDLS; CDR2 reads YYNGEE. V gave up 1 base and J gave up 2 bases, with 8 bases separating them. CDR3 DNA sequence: TGTGCCAGCAGCGTATCGGATTTCACAGATACGCAGTATTTT. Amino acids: CASSVSDFTDTQYF.

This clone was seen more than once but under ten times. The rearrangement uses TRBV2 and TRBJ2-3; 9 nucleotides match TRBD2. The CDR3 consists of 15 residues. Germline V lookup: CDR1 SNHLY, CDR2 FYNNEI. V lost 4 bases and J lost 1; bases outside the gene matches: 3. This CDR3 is CASSARTSGTDTQYF. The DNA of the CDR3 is TGTGCCAGCAGTGCTAGGACTAGCGGCACAGATACGCAGTATTTT.